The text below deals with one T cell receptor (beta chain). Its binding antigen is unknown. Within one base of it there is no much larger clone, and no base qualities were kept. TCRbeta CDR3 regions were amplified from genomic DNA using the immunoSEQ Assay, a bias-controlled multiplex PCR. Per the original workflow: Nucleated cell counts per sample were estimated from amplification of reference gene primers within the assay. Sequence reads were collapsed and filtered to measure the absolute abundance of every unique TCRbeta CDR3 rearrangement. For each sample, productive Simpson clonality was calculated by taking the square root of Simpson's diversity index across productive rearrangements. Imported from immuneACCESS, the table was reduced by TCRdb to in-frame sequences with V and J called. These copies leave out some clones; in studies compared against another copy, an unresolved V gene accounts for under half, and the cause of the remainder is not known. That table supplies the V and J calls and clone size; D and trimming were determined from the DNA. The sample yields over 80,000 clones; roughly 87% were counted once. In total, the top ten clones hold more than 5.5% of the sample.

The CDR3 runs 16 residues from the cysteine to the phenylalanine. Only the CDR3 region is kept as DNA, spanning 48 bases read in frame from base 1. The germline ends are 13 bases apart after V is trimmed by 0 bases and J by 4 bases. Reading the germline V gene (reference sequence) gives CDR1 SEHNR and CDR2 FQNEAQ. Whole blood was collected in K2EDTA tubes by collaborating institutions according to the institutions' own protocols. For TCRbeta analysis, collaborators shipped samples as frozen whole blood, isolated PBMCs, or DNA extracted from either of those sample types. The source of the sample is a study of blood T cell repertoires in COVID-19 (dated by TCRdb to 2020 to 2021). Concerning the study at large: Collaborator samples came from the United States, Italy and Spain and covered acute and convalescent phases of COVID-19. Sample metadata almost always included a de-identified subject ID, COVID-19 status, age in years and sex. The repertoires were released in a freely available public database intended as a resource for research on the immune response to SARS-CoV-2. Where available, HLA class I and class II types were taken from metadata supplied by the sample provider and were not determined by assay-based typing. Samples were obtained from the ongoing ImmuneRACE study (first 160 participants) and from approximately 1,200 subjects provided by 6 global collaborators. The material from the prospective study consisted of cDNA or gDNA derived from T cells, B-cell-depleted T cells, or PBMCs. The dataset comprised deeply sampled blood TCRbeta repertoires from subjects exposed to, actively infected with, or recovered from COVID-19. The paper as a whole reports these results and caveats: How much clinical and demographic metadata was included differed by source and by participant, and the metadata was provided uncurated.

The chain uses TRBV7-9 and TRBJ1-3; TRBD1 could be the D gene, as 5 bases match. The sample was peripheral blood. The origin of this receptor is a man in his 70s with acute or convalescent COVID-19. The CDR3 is CASSLASQGPGNTIYF. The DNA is TGTGCCAGCAGCTTAGCGTCGCAGGGCCCCGGAAACACCATATATTTT.